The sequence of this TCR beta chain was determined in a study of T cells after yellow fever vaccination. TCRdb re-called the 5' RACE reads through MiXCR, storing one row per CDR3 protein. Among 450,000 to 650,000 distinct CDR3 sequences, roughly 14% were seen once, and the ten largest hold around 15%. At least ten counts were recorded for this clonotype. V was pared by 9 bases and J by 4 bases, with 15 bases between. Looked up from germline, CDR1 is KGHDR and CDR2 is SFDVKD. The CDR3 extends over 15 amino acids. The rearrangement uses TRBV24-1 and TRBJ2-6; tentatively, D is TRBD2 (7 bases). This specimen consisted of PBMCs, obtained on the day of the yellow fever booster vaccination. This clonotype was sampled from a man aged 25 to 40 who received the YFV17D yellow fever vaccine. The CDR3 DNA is TGTGCCACCGCACAGGGAGGGCAAGGGGCCAACGTCCTGACTTTC. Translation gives CATAQGGQGANVLTF.